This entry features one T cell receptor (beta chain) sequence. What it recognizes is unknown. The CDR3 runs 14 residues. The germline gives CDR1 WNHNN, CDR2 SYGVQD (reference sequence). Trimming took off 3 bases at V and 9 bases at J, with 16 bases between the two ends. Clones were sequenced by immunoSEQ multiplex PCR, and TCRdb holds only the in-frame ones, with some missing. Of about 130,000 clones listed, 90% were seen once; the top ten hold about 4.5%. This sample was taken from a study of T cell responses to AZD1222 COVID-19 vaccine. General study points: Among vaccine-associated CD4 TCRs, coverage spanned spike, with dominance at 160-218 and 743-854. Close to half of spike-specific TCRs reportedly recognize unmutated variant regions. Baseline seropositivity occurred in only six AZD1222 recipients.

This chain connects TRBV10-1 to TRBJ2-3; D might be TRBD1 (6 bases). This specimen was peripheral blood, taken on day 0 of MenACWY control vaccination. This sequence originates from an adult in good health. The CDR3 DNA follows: TGCGCCAGCAGTGAACGACAGGAGTCCGGGACGCAGTATTTT. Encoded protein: CASSERQESGTQYF.